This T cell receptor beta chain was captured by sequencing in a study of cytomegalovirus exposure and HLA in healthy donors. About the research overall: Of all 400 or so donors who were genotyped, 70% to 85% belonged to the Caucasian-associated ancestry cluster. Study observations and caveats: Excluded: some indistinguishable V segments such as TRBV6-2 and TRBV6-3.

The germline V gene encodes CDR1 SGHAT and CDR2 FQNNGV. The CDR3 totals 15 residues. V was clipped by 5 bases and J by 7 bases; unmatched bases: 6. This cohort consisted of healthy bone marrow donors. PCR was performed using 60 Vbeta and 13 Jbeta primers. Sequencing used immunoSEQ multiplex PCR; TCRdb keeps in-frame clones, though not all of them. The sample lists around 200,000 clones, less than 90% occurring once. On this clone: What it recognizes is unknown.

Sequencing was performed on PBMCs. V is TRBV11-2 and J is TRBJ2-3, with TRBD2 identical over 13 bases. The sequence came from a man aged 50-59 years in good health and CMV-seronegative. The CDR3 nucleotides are TGTGCCAGCAGCCCCCCGGGACTAGCGGGGAATACGCAGTATTTT. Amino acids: CASSPPGLAGNTQYF.